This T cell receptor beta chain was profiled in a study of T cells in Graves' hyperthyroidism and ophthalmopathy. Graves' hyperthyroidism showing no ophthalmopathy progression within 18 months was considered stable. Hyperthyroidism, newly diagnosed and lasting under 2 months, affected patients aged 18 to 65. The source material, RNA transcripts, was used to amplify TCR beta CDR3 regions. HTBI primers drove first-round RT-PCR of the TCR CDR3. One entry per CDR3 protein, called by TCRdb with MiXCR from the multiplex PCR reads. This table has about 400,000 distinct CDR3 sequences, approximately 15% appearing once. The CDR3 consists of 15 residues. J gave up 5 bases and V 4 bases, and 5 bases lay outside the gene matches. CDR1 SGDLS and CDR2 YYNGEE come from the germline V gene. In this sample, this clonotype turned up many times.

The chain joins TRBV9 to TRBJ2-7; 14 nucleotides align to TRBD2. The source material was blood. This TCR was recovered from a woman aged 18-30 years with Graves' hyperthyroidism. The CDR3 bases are TGTGCCAGCAGCATTGCGACTAGCGGGAGGGACGAGCAGTACTTC. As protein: CASSIATSGRDEQYF.